This T cell receptor (beta chain) was recorded in a study of blood T cells in healthy people across ages. Study-level points and caveats: The study found TCR beta diversity correlated strongly with naive T cell percentage.

Between the trimmed V and J ends, which lost 10 bases and 7 bases, there was a span of 17 bases. The CDR3 sequence is 12 residues long. Per germline, CDR1 MNHNY and CDR2 SVGAGI (reference sequence). PCR was performed a second time for about 7 to 12 cycles using a sample-barcoded 5' primer and a J-beta primer mix. TCRdb processed the 5' RACE reads anew with MiXCR; each CDR3 protein has one entry. The data hold 1.4 million to 1.5 million distinct CDR3 sequences, with roughly 40% observed a single time. Staff drew around 10 milliliters of peripheral blood from each donor. A word on this clonotype: Its antigen is unidentified.

The sequencing input was blood. This rearrangement joins TRBV6-6 to TRBJ2-7; D is possibly TRBD1 (6 bases). The origin of this receptor is a woman in her late teens or twenties in good health. The CDR3 protein is CATWVGAGEQYF. The DNA of the CDR3 is TGTGCCACCTGGGTGGGGGCGGGTGAGCAGTACTTC.